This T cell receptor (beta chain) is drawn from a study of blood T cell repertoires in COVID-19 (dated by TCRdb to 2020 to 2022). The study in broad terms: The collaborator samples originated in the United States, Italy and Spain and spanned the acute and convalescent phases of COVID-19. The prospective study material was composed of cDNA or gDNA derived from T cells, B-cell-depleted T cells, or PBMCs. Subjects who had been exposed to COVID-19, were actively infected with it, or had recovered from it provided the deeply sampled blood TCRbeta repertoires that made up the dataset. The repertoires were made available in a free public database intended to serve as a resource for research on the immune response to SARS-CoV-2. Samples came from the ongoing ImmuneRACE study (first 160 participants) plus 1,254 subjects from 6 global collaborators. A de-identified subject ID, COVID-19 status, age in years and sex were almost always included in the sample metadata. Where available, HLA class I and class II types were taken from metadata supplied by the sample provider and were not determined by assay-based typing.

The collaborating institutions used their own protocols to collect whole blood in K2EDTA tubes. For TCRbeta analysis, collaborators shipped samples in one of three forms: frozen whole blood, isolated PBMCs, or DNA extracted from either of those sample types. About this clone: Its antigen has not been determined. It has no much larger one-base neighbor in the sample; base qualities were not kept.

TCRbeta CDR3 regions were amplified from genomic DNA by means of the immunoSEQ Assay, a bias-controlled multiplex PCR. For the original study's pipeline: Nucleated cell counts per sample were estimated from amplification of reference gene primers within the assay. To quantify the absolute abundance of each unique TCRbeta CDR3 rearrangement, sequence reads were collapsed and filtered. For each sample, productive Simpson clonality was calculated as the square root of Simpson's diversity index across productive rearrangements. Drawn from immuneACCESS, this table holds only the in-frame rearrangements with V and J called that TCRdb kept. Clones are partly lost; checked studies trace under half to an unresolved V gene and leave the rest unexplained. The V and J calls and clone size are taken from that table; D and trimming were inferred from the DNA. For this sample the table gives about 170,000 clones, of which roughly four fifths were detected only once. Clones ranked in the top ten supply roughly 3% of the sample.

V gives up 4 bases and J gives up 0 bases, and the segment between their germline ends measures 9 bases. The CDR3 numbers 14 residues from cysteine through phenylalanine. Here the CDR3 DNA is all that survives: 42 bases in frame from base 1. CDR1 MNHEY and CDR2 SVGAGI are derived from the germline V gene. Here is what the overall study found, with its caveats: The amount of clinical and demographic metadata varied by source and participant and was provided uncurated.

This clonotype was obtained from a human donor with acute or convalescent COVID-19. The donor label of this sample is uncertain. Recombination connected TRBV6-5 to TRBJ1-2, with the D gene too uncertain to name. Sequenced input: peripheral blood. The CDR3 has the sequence CASSSRDANYGYTF. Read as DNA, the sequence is TGTGCCAGCAGTTCGCGGGATGCTAACTATGGCTACACCTTC.